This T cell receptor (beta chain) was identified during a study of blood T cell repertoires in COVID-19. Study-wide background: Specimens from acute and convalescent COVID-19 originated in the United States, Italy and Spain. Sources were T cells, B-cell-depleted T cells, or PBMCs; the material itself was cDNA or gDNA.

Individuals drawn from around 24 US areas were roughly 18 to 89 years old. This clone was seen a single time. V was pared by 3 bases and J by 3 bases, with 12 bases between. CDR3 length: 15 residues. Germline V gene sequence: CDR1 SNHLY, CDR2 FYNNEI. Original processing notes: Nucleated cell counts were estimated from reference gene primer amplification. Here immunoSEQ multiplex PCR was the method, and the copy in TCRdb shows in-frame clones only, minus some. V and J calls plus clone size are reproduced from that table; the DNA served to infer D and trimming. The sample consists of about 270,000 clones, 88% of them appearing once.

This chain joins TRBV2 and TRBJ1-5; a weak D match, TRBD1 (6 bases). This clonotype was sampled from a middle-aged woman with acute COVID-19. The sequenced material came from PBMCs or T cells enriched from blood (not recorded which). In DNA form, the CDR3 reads TGTGCCAGCAGTGAGGCAGGGGTGTTCAATCAGCCCCAGCATTTT. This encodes CASSEAGVFNQPQHF. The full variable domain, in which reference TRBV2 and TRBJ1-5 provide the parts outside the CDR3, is EPEVTQTPSHQVTQMGQEVILRCVPISNHLYFYWYRQILGQKVEFLVSFYNNEISEKSEIFDDQFSVERPDGSNFTLKIRSTKLEDSAMYFCASSEAGVFNQPQHFGDGTRLSIL.